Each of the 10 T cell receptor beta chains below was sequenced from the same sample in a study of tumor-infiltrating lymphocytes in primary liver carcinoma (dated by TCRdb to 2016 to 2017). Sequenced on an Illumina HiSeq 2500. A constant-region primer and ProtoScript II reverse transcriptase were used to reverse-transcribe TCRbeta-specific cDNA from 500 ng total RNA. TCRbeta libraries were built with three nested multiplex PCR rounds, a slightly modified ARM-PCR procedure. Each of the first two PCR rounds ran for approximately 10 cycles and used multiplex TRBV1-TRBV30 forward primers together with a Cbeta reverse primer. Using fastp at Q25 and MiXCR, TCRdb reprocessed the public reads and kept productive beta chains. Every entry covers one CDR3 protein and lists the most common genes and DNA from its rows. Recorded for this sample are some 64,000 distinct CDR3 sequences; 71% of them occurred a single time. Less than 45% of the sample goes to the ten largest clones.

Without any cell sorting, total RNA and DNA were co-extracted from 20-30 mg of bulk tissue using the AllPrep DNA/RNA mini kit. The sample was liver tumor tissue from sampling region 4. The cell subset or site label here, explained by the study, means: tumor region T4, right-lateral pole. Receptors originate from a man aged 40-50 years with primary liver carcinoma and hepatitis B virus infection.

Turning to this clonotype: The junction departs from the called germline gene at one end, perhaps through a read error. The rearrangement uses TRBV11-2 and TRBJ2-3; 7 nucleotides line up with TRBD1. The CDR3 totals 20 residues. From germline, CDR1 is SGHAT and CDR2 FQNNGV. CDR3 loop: CASSLGPGQANTIRTATQYF. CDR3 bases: TGTGCCAGCAGCTTAGGGCCAGGACAGGCAAACACTATTAGAACAGCTACGCAGTATTTT.

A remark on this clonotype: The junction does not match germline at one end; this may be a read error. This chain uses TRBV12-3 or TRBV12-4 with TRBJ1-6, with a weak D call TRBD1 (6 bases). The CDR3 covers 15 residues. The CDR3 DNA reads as TGTGCCAGCAGTCTAGGAGGGGGGGCAGAGTCACCCCTCCAGTTT. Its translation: CASSLGGGAESPLQF.

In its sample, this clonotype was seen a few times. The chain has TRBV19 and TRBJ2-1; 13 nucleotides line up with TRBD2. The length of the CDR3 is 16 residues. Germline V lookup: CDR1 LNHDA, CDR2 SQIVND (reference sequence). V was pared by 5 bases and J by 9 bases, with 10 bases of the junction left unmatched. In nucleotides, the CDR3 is TGTGCCAGTAGTCCTAGCCGACTAGCGGGAGGACTTGAGCAGTTCTTC. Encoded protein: CASSPSRLAGGLEQFF.

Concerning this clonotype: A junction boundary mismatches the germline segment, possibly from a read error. Here the CDR3 DNA reads TGTACCACCCTGAACAGGGCAAACACTGAGGCTTTCTTT. Protein product: CTTLNRANTEAFF. The rearrangement links TRBV28 to TRBJ1-1, with D maybe TRBD1 (6 bases). Germline-derived CDR1 and CDR2 are MDHEN and SYDVKM. The CDR3 is 13 amino acids.

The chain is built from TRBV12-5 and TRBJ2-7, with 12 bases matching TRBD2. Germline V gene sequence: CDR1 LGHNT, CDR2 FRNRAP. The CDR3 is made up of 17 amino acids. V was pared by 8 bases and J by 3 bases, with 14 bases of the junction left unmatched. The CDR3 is CASRHRLAGAVNYEQYF. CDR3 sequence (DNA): TGTGCTAGTCGACATAGACTAGCGGGAGCGGTTAACTACGAGCAGTACTTC. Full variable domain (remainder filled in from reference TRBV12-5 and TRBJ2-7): DARVTQTPRHKVTEMGQEVTMRCQPILGHNTVFWYRQTMMQGLELLAYFRNRAPLDDSGMPKDRFSAEMPDATLATLKIQPSEPRDSAVYFCASRHRLAGAVNYEQYFGPGTRLTVT.

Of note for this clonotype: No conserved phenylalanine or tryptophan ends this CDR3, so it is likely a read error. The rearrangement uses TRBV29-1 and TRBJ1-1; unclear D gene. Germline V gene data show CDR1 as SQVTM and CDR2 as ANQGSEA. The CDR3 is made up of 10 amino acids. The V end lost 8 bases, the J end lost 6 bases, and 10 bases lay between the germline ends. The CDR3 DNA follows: TGCAGCTGCTTAGGGTCTGAAGCTTTCTAT. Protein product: CSCLGSEAFY.

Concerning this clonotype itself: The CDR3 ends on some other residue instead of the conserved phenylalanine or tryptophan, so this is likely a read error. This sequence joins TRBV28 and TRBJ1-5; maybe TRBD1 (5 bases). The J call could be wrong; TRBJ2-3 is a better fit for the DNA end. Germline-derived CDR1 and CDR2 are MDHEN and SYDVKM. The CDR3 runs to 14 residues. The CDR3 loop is CASRKGEFNQPQYV. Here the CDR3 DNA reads TGTGCCAGCAGAAAAGGGGAATTCAATCAGCCCCAGTATGTT.

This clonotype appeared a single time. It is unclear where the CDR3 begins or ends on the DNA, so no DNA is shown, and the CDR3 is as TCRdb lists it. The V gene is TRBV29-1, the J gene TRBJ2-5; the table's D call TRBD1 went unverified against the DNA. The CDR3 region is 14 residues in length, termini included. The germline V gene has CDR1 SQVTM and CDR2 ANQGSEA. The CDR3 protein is CIVGDGTSQETQYF.

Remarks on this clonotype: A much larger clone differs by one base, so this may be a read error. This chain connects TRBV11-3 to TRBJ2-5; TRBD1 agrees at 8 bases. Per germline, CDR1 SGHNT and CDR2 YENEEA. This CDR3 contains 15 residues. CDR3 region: CTSSRETGERETQYF. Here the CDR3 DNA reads TGTACCAGCAGCCGCGAGACAGGGGAAAGAGAGACCCAGTACTTC.

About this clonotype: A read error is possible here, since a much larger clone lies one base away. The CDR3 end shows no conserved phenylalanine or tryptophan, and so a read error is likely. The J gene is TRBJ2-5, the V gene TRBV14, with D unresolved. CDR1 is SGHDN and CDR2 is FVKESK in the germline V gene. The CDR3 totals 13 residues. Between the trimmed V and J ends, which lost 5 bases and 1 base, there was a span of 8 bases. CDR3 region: CASSGFLQETQYY. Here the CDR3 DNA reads TGTGCCAGCAGCGGGTTTCTCCAAGAGACCCAGTACTAC.